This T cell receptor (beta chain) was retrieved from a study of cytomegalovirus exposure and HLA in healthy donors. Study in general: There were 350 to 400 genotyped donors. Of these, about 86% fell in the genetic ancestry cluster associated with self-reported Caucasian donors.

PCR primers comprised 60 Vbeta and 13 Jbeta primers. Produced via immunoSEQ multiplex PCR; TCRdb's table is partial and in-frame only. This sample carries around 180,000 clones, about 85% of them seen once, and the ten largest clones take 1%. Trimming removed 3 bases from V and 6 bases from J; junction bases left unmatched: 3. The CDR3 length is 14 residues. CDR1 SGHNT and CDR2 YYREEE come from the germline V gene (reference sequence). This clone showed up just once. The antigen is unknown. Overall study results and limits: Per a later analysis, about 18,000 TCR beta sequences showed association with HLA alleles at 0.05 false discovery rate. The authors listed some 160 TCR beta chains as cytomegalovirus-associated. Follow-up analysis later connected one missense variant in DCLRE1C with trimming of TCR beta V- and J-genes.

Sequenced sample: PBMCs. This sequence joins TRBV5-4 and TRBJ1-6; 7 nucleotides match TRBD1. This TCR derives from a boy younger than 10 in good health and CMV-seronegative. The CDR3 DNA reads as TGTGCCAGCAGCTCACAGGGGATTAATTCACCCCTCCACTTT. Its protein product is CASSSQGINSPLHF.